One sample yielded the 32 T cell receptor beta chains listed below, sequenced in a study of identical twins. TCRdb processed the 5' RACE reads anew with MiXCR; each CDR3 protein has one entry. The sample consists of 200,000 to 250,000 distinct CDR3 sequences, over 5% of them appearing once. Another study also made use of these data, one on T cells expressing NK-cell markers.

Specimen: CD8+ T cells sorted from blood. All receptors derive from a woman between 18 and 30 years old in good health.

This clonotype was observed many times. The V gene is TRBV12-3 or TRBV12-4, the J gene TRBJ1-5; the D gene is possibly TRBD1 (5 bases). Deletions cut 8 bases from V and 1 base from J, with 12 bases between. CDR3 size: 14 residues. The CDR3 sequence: CASRGEGSNQPQHF. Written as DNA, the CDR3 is TGTGCCAGCCGAGGGGAAGGGAGCAATCAGCCCCAGCATTTT.

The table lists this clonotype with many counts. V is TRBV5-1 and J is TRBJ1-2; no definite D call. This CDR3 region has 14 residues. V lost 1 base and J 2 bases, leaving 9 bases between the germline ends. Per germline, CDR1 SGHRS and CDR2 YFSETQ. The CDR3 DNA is TGCGCCAGCAGCTTGAAGGATCCAAACTATGGCTACACCTTC. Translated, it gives CASSLKDPNYGYTF.

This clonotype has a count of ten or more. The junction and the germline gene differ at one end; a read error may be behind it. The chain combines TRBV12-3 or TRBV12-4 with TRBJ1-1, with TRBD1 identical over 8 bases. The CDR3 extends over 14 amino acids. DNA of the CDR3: TGTGCCAGCAGTCCCGGGACAGGTAACATTGAAGCTTTCTTT. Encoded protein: CASSPGTGNIEAFF.

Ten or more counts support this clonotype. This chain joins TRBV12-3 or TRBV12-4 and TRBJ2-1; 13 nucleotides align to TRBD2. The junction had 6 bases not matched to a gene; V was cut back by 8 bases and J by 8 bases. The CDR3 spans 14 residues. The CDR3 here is CASGTSGRADEQFF. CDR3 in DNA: TGTGCCAGCGGAACTAGCGGGAGGGCCGATGAGCAGTTCTTC.

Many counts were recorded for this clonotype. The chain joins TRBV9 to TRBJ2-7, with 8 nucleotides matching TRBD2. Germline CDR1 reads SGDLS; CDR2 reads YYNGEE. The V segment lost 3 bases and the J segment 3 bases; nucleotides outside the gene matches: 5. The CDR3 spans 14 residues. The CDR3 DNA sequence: TGTGCCAGCAGCGCAAGCGGGGGCTACTACGAGCAGTACTTC. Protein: CASSASGGYYEQYF. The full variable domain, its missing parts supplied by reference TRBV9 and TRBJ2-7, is DSGVTQTPKHLITATGQRVTLRCSPRSGDLSVYWYQQSLDQGLQFLIQYYNGEERAKGNILERFSAQQFPDLHSELNLSSLELGDSALYFCASSASGGYYEQYFGPGTRLTVT.

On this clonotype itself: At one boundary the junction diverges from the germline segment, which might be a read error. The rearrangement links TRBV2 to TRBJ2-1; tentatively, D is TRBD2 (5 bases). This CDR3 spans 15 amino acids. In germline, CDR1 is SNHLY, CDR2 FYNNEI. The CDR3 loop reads CASSDRLASYNEQSF. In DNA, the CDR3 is TGTGCCAGCAGTGATCGGCTAGCCTCCTACAATGAGCAGTCCTTC.

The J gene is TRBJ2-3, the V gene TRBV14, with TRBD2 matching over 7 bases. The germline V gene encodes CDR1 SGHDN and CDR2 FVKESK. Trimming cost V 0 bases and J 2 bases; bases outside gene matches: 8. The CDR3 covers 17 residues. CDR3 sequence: CASSQDGAGADTDTQYF. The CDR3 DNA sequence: TGTGCCAGCAGCCAAGATGGGGCGGGAGCGGACACAGATACGCAGTATTTT.

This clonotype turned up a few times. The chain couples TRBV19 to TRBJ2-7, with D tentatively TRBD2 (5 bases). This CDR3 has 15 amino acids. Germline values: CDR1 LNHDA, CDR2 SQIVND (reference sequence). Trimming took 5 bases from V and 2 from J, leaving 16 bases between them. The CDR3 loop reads CASSHYAGQTYEQYF. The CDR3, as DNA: TGTGCCAGTAGTCATTACGCGGGCCAGACCTACGAGCAGTACTTC.

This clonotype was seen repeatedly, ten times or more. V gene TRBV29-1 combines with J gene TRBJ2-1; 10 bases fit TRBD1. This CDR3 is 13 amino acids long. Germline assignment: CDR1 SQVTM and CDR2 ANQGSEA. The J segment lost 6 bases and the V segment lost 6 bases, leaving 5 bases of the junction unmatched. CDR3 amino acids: CSVSTGGLNEQFF. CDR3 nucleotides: TGCAGCGTCTCGACAGGGGGCCTCAATGAGCAGTTCTTC.

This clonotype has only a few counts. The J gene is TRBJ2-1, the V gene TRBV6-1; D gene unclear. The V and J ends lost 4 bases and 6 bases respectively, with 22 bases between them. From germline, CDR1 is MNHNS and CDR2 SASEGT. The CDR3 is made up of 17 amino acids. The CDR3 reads CASSVTPTSSHFNEQFF. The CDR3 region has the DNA TGTGCCAGCAGTGTAACCCCTACCTCATCCCATTTCAATGAGCAGTTCTTC.

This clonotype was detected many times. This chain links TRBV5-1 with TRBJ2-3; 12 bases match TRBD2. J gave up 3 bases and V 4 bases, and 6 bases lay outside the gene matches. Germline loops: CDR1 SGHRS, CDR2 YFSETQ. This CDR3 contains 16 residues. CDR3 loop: CASSTPTSGSTDTQYF. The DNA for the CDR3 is TGCGCCAGCAGCACCCCGACTAGCGGGAGTACAGATACGCAGTATTTT.

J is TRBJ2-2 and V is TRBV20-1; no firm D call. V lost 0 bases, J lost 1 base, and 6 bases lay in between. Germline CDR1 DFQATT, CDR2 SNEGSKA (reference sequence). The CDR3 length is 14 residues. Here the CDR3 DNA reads TGCAGTGCTAGAGATTTTCAGAACACCGGGGAGCTGTTTTTT. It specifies CSARDFQNTGELFF.

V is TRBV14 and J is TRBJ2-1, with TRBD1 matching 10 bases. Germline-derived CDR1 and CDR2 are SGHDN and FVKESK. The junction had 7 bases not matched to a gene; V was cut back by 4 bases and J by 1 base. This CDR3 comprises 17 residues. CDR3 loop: CASSLQWGQGSYNEQFF. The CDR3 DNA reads TGTGCCAGCAGCCTCCAATGGGGACAGGGGTCCTACAATGAGCAGTTCTTC. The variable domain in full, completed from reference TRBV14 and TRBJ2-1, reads EAGVTQFPSHSVIEKGQTVTLRCDPISGHDNLYWYRRVMGKEIKFLLHFVKESKQDESGMPNNRFLAERTGGTYSTLKVQPAELEDSGVYFCASSLQWGQGSYNEQFFGPGTRLTVL.

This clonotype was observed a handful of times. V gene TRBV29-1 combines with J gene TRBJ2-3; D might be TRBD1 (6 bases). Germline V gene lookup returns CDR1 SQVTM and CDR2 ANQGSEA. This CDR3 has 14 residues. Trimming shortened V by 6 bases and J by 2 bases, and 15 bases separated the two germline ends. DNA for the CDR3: TGCAGCGTCGCCGAACAGGGTGACACAGATACGCAGTATTTT. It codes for CSVAEQGDTDTQYF.

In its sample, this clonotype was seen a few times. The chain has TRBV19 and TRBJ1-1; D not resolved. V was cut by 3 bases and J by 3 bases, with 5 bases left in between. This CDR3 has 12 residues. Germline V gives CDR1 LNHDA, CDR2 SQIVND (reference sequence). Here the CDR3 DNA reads TGTGCCAGTAGTATGGATGACACTGAAGCTTTCTTT. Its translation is CASSMDDTEAFF.

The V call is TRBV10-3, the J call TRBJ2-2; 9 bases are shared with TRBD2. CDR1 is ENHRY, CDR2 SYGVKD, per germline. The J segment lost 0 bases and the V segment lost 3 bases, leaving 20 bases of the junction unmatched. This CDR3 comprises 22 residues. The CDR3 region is CAISDPRRELSGGPANTGELFF. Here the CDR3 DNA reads TGTGCCATCAGTGACCCCCGCCGGGAACTTAGCGGGGGTCCTGCGAACACCGGGGAGCTGTTTTTT.

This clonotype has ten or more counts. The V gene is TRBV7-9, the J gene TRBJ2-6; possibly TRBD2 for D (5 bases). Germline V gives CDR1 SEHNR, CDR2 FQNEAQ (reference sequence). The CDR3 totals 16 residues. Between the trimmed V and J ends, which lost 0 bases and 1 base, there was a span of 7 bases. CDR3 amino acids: CASSLARGSGANVLTF. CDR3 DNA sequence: TGTGCCAGCAGCTTAGCTCGGGGATCTGGGGCCAACGTCCTGACTTTC.

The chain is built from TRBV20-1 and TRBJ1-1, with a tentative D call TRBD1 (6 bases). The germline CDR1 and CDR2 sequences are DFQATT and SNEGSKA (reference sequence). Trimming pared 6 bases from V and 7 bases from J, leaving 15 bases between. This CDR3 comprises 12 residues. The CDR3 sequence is CSASGQGIEAFF. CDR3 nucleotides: TGCAGTGCGAGCGGGCAGGGGATTGAAGCTTTCTTT.

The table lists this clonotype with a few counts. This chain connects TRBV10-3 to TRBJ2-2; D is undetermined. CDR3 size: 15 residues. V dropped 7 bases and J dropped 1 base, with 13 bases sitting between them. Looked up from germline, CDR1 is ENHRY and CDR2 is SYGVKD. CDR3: CAITGFKGNTGELFF. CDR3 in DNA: TGTGCCATCACTGGATTTAAAGGGAACACCGGGGAGCTGTTTTTT.

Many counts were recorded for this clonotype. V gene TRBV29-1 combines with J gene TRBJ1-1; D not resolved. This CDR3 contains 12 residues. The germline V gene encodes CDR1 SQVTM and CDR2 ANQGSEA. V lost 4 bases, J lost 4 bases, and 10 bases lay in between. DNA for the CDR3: TGCAGCGTTGTCCTCAGGACCACTGAAGCTTTCTTT. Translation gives CSVVLRTTEAFF.

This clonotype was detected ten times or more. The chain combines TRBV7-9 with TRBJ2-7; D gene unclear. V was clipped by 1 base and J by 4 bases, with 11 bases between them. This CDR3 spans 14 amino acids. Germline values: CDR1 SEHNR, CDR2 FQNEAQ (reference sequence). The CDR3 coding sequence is TGTGCCAGCAGCTTAGAATTGGGTGATTACGAGCAGTACTTC. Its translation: CASSLELGDYEQYF.

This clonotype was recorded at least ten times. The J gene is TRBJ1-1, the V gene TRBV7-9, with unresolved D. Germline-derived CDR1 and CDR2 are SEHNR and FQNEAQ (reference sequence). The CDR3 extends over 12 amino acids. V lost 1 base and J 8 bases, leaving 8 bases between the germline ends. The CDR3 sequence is CASSLVHLEAFF. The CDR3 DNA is TGTGCCAGCAGCTTAGTGCACCTAGAAGCTTTCTTT. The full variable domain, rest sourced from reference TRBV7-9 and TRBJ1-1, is DTGVSQNPRHKITKRGQNVTFRCDPISEHNRLYWYRQTLGQGPEFLTYFQNEAQLEKSRLLSDRFSAERPKGSFSTLEIQRTEQGDSAMYLCASSLVHLEAFFGQGTRLTVV.

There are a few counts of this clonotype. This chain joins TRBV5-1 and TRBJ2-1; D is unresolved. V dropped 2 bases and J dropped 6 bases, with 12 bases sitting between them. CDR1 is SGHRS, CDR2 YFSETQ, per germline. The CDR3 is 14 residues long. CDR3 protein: CASSFQGPGNEQFF. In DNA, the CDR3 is TGCGCCAGCAGCTTCCAAGGGCCGGGCAATGAGCAGTTCTTC.

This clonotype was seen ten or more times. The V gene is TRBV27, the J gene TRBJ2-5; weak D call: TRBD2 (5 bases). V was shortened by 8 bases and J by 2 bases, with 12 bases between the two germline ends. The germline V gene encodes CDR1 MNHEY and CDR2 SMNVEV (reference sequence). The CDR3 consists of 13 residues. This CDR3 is CASSRPGQETQYF. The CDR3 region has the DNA TGTGCCAGCTCCCGCCCGGGGCAAGAGACCCAGTACTTC.

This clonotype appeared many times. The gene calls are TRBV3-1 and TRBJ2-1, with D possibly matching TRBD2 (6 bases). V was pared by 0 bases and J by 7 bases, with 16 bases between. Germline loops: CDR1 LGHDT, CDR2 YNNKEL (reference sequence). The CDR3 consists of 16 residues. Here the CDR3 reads CASSQDLGGVTNEQFF. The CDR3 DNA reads TGTGCCAGCAGCCAAGATTTGGGGGGAGTAACAAATGAGCAGTTCTTC.

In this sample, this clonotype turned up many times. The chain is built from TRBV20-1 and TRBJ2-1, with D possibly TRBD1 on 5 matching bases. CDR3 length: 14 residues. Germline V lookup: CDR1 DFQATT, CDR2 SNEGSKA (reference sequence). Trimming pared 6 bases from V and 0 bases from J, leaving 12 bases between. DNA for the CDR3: TGCAGTGCCCGACAGCTGAGCTCCTACAATGAGCAGTTCTTC. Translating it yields CSARQLSSYNEQFF.

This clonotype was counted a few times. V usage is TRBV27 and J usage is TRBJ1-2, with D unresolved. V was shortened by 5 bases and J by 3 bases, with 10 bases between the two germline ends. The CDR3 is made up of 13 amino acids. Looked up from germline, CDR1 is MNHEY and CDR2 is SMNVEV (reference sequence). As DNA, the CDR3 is TGTGCCAGCAGTCCTTCGCGAGACTATGGCTACACCTTC. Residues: CASSPSRDYGYTF.

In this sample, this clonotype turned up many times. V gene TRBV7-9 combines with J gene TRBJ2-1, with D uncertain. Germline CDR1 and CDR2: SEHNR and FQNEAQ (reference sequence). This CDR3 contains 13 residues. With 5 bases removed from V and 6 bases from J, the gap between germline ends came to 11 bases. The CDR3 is CASSPGGANEQFF. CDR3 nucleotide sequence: TGTGCCAGCAGCCCCGGCGGAGCCAATGAGCAGTTCTTC. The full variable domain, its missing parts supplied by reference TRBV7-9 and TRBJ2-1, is DTGVSQNPRHKITKRGQNVTFRCDPISEHNRLYWYRQTLGQGPEFLTYFQNEAQLEKSRLLSDRFSAERPKGSFSTLEIQRTEQGDSAMYLCASSPGGANEQFFGPGTRLTVL.

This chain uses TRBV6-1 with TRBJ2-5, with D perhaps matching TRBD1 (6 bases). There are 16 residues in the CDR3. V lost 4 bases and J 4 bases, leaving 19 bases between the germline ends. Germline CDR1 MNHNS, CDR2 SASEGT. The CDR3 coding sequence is TGTGCCAGCAGTGCCAGGGACACTACCTGGGGAGAGACCCAGTACTTC. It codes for CASSARDTTWGETQYF.

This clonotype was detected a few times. CDR3 protein: CSARDLDTYGYTF. CDR3 DNA: TGCAGTGCTAGAGATCTGGACACCTATGGCTACACCTTC. The chain uses TRBV20-1 and TRBJ1-2, with D tentatively TRBD1 (5 bases). Germline CDR1 and CDR2: DFQATT and SNEGSKA (reference sequence). The CDR3 loop spans 13 amino acids. V lost 0 bases and J lost 4, with 9 bases in between.

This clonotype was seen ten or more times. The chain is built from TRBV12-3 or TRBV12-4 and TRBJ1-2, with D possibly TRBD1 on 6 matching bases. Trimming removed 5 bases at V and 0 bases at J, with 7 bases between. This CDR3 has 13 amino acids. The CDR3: CASSTGTNYGYTF. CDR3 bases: TGTGCCAGCAGTACAGGGACTAACTATGGCTACACCTTC.

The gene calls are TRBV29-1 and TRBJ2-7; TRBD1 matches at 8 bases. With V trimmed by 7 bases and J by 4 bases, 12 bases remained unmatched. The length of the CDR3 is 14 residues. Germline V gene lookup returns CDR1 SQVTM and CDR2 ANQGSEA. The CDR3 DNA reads TGCAGCGGAGCGACAGGGGATGGCGCTTACGAGCAGTACTTC. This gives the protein CSGATGDGAYEQYF.